Below are 17 T cell receptor beta chains sequenced from a single sample in a study of cytomegalovirus exposure and HLA in healthy donors. This PCR relied on a set of 60 Vbeta primers and 13 Jbeta primers. The method was immunoSEQ multiplex PCR; TCRdb's version includes in-frame clones alone and lacks a portion of them. The sample holds 210,000 or so clones; approximately 80% are singletons and the top ten take 1.3% to 1.5%. The material sequenced was PBMCs. These receptors came from a girl aged 10 to 17 in good health and CMV-seronegative.

This chain connects TRBV6-5 to TRBJ2-7, with D perhaps TRBD1 (6 bases). Deletions cut 6 bases from V and 6 bases from J, with 15 bases between. The CDR3 has 13 amino acids. The germline V gene has CDR1 MNHEY and CDR2 SVGAGI. The CDR3 is CASRMDRLSEQYF. Here the CDR3 DNA reads TGTGCCAGCAGGATGGACAGACTCTCCGAGCAGTACTTC.

This clone occurred a few times. V and J are TRBV10-3 and TRBJ1-1, with D possibly TRBD1 on 5 matching bases. The ends were cut back, 3 bases at V and 4 bases at J, with 33 bases in the middle. The CDR3 extends over 21 amino acids. Germline assignment: CDR1 ENHRY and CDR2 SYGVKD. This chain's CDR3 is CAISEVKWTSRDHYLGTEAFF. The DNA for the CDR3 is TGTGCCATCAGTGAAGTTAAATGGACTAGCAGGGACCATTACTTGGGCACTGAAGCTTTCTTT.

This clone has just one count. This sequence joins TRBV9 and TRBJ2-3; 14 bases fit TRBD2. Germline V lookup: CDR1 SGDLS, CDR2 YYNGEE. The V and J ends lost 4 bases and 10 bases, in that order; junction bases with no gene match: 20. CDR3 length equals 19 residues. CDR3 protein: CASSSRPGLAGETRGSQYF. The CDR3 region has the DNA TGTGCCAGCAGCTCCCGGCCGGGACTAGCGGGAGAAACACGGGGGTCGCAGTATTTT.

The gene calls are TRBV29-1 and TRBJ2-1; D uncertain. Germline V gene data show CDR1 as SQVTM and CDR2 as ANQGSEA. This CDR3 contains 11 residues. V shed 6 bases and J shed 4 bases, with 7 bases lying between them. The CDR3 here is CSVERYNEQFF. In DNA form, the CDR3 reads TGCAGCGTAGAGAGGTACAATGAGCAGTTCTTC.

In its sample, this clone was seen a few times. V usage is TRBV28 and J usage is TRBJ2-1, with 10 bases that match TRBD1. The germline V gene encodes CDR1 MDHEN and CDR2 SYDVKM. This CDR3 contains 16 residues. Trimming took 3 bases from V and 7 from J; bases not matched to a gene: 9. The CDR3 sequence is CASSFKGTGDRNEQFF. Written as DNA, the CDR3 is TGTGCCAGCAGTTTTAAGGGGACAGGGGATCGGAATGAGCAGTTCTTC.

This clone was recorded a few times. The chain combines TRBV6-6 with TRBJ2-1; D gene ambiguous. V gave up 5 bases and J gave up 9 bases, with 14 bases separating them. The CDR3 totals 13 residues. CDR1 is MNHNY and CDR2 is SVGAGI in the germline V gene (reference sequence). For the CDR3, the DNA is TGTGCCAGCAGTACCCGTGGGCGTCCTGAGCAGTTCTTC. Translation: CASSTRGRPEQFF.

A few counts support this clone. The J gene is TRBJ1-3, the V gene TRBV6-5; 7 nucleotides agree with TRBD1. The CDR3 length is 15 residues. CDR1 is MNHEY and CDR2 is SVGAGI in the germline V gene. Trimming took 7 bases from V and 0 from J; bases not matched to a gene: 6. CDR3 loop: CASTRSGGSGNTIYF. The CDR3 DNA reads TGTGCCAGCACGAGATCAGGGGGCTCTGGAAACACCATATATTTT.

V is TRBV28 and J is TRBJ1-2; no clear D. CDR1 and CDR2 (germline): MDHEN, SYDVKM. V lost 6 bases, J lost 4 bases, and 9 bases lay in between. The CDR3 length is 12 residues. The CDR3 sequence: CASSPRGYGYTF. The CDR3 DNA follows: TGTGCCAGCAGCCCACGGGGCTATGGCTACACCTTC.

The V gene is TRBV5-1, the J gene TRBJ2-1; the match to TRBD2 covers 11 bases. Germline assignment: CDR1 SGHRS and CDR2 YFSETQ. The V gene end was trimmed by 4 bases and the J gene end by 7 bases; junction bases not matched to a gene: 1. CDR3 size: 13 residues. In DNA form, the CDR3 reads TGCGCCAGCAGCATAGCGGGGGGGAATGAGCAGTTCTTC. Translation: CASSIAGGNEQFF.

The rearrangement joins TRBV11-2 to TRBJ1-2; D gene unclear. The CDR3 is 15 amino acids. V was trimmed by 2 bases and J by 8 bases, leaving 18 bases between them. From germline, CDR1 is SGHAT and CDR2 FQNNGV. CDR3 amino acids: CASSLTNRADGGYTF. The CDR3 DNA reads as TGTGCCAGCAGCTTAACAAACCGAGCGGACGGCGGCTACACCTTC.

This chain links TRBV6-1 with TRBJ1-3; perhaps TRBD1 as D (5 bases). Trimming pared 2 bases from V and 1 base from J, leaving 15 bases between. This CDR3 region has 17 residues. The germline CDR1 and CDR2 sequences are MNHNS and SASEGT. The chain's CDR3 is CASSETPRAASGNTIYF. The CDR3, as DNA: TGTGCCAGCAGTGAAACGCCCAGGGCGGCTTCTGGAAACACCATATATTTT.

V gene TRBV4-2 combines with J gene TRBJ2-1, with a possible D match to TRBD2 (6 bases). Germline CDR1 reads LGHNA; CDR2 reads YNFKEQ. This CDR3 has 13 residues. Trimming took off 3 bases at V and 6 bases at J, with 9 bases between the two ends. The CDR3 DNA is TGTGCCAGCAGCCAGGGGACTGTCAATGAGCAGTTCTTC. It codes for CASSQGTVNEQFF.

The V and J genes are TRBV7-7 and TRBJ2-5; a possible D gene is TRBD1 (5 bases). The CDR3 is 11 residues long. Germline V gives CDR1 SSHAT, CDR2 FNYEAQ (reference sequence). V lost 4 bases to trimming and J lost 7 bases, with 7 bases between them. CDR3 amino acids: CASSSQATQYF. The CDR3 region has the DNA TGTGCCAGCAGCTCACAGGCGACCCAGTACTTC. Supplemented by reference TRBV7-7 and TRBJ2-5, the full variable domain reads GAGVSQSPRYKVTKRGQDVTLRCDPISSHATLYWYQQALGQGPEFLTYFNYEAQPDKSGLPSDRFSAERPEGSISTLTIQRTEQRDSAMYRCASSSQATQYFGPGTRLLVL.

The rearrangement joins TRBV7-3 to TRBJ2-2; TRBD1 might be the D (5 bases). The CDR3 length is 15 residues. V lost 5 bases to trimming and J lost 6 bases, with 16 bases between them. Germline CDR1 and CDR2: SGHTA and FQGTGA. The CDR3 loop is CASSLQGALPGELFF. The CDR3 DNA reads TGTGCCAGCAGCCTCCAAGGGGCGTTGCCCGGGGAGCTGTTTTTT. Supplemented by reference TRBV7-3 and TRBJ2-2, the full variable domain reads GAGVSQTPSNKVTEKGKYVELRCDPISGHTALYWYRQSLGQGPEFLIYFQGTGAADDSGLPNDRFFAVRPEGSVSTLKIQRTERGDSAVYLCASSLQGALPGELFFGEGSRLTVL.

The V and J genes are TRBV18 and TRBJ1-1; D call uncertain. The V and J ends lost 2 bases and 4 bases respectively, with 5 bases between them. The CDR3 sequence is 12 residues long. In germline, CDR1 is KGHSH, CDR2 LQKENI. This CDR3 reads CASSPEVTEAFF. DNA for the CDR3: TGTGCCAGCTCACCAGAGGTCACTGAAGCTTTCTTT.

This clone was seen only once. The J gene is TRBJ2-7, the V gene TRBV28, with D unresolved. Germline assignment: CDR1 MDHEN and CDR2 SYDVKM. The CDR3 consists of 17 residues. V lost 3 bases to trimming and J lost 3 bases, with 21 bases between them. In DNA, the CDR3 is TGTGCCAGCAGTTTGACCCCTCCCCGACTTGCTTACTACGAGCAGTACTTC. Translated, it gives CASSLTPPRLAYYEQYF.

This chain uses TRBV11-3 with TRBJ2-1; 11 bases map to TRBD1. The junction had 14 bases not matched to a gene; V was cut back by 4 bases and J by 15 bases. The CDR3 runs to 15 residues. The germline CDR1 and CDR2 sequences are SGHNT and YENEEA. The CDR3 is CASSSGTGGDEGRFF. As DNA, the CDR3 is TGTGCCAGCAGCTCAGGGACAGGGGGAGATGAGGGACGGTTCTTC. Using reference TRBV11-3 and TRBJ2-1 for the parts outside the CDR3, the full variable domain is EAGVVQSPRYKIIEKKQPVAFWCNPISGHNTLYWYLQNLGQGPELLIRYENEEAVDDSQLPKDRFSAERLKGVDSTLKIQPAELGDSAVYLCASSSGTGGDEGRFFGPGTRLTVL.